Presented here are 11 T cell receptor beta chains from one specimen sequenced in a study of blood T cells in healthy people across ages. Through a sample-barcoded 5' primer and a J-beta primer mix, a second PCR was run for about 6 to 12 cycles. One entry per CDR3 protein, called by TCRdb with MiXCR from the 5' RACE reads. Of roughly 640,000 distinct CDR3 sequences in the sample, about 30% are singletons; the top ten hold 15% to 19%. The source material was blood. The receptors were gathered from a woman at least 80 years old in good health.

This clonotype was recorded many times. The rearrangement uses TRBV11-1 and TRBJ2-1; D gene uncertain. From germline, CDR1 is SGHAT and CDR2 FQDESV (reference sequence). The CDR3 runs to 15 residues. Trimming shortened V by 2 bases and J by 7 bases, and 15 bases separated the two germline ends. The CDR3 sequence: CASSLFVNGLNEQFF. The CDR3 DNA is TGTGCCAGCAGCTTATTCGTTAATGGCTTGAATGAGCAGTTCTTC.

This clonotype was seen more than once but under ten times. The chain is built from TRBV30 and TRBJ1-2, with D possibly matching TRBD1 (5 bases). With 5 bases removed from V and 0 bases from J, the gap between germline ends came to 10 bases. Looked up from germline, CDR1 is GTSNPN and CDR2 is SVGIG (reference sequence). This CDR3 spans 13 amino acids. DNA of the CDR3: TGTGCCTGGGAAAGACAGACTAACTATGGCTACACCTTC. Protein sequence: CAWERQTNYGYTF.

The table lists this clonotype with many counts. V and J are TRBV7-3 and TRBJ1-1; 8 nucleotides match TRBD1. Germline V gene data show CDR1 as SGHTA and CDR2 as FQGTGA. The CDR3 is 14 residues long. J was trimmed by 2 bases and V by 5 bases; bases with no gene match: 4. The CDR3: CASSPDRANTEAFF. The CDR3 nucleotides are TGTGCCAGCAGCCCGGACAGGGCAAACACTGAAGCTTTCTTT.

This clonotype was picked up many times. This chain links TRBV12-3 or TRBV12-4 with TRBJ2-7, with D perhaps matching TRBD2 (5 bases). The V end lost 6 bases, the J end lost 2 bases, and 14 bases lay between the germline ends. The CDR3 runs to 14 residues. CDR3 DNA sequence: TGTGCCAGCAGCCTCGGACTTTCCGCCTACGAGCAGTACTTC. Translation gives CASSLGLSAYEQYF.

The chain uses TRBV11-3 and TRBJ2-1; D is undetermined. CDR1 and CDR2 (germline): SGHNT, YENEEA. The CDR3 is 12 amino acids. V was cut by 0 bases and J by 9 bases, with 6 bases left in between. DNA for the CDR3: TGTGCCAGCAGCTTAGACCTGAGTGAGCAGTTCTTC. Translating it yields CASSLDLSEQFF.

The chain uses TRBV20-1 and TRBJ1-1; D remains ambiguous. CDR1 and CDR2 (germline): DFQATT, SNEGSKA (reference sequence). V lost 1 base to trimming and J lost 1 base, with 7 bases between them. The CDR3 is 13 residues long. CDR3 bases: TGCAGTGCTAGAGGGCAGGAGAACACTGAAGCTTTCTTT. This gives the protein CSARGQENTEAFF.

Only a few counts were recorded for this clonotype. The rearrangement uses TRBV20-1 and TRBJ2-1; D is possibly TRBD1 (6 bases). The J call is uncertain, as TRBJ2-7 better fits the DNA end. The CDR3 runs 12 residues. Germline values: CDR1 DFQATT, CDR2 SNEGSKA (reference sequence). The CDR3 spells CSAEGHHNEQYF. For the CDR3, the DNA is TGCAGTGCCGAGGGACACCACAATGAGCAGTACTTC.

Regarding this clonotype: A read error may explain this, as a much larger clone is one base away. The J gene is TRBJ1-1, the V gene TRBV4-3, with D unresolved. Germline assignment: CDR1 LGHNA and CDR2 YSLEER. The V end was cut by 8 bases, the J end by 1 base, with 17 bases between. The length of the CDR3 is 15 residues. In DNA, the CDR3 is TGCGCCAGCGGCCCCTCAGCGCGGACGAACACTGAAGCTTTCTTT. Translation gives CASGPSARTNTEAFF.

Turning to this clonotype: This could be a read error, since a much larger clone is one nucleotide away. The chain employs TRBV6-4 and TRBJ2-1; no definite D call. The germline gives CDR1 MRHNA, CDR2 SNTAGT. CDR3 size: 14 residues. Here the CDR3 DNA reads TGTACCAGCAGCCGAATAGACGGTGTGAATGAGCAGTTCTTC. Amino acids: CTSSRIDGVNEQFF.

The chain has TRBV7-9 and TRBJ2-7; 12 bases agree with TRBD1. Germline V gene lookup returns CDR1 SEHNR and CDR2 FQNEAQ (reference sequence). J was trimmed by 0 bases and V by 6 bases; bases with no gene match: 6. The CDR3 has 16 residues. CDR3 coding DNA: TGTGCCAGCAGTGGGGGACAGGGGGCCAGCTCCTACGAGCAGTACTTC. Its translation: CASSGGQGASSYEQYF.

This clonotype has at least ten counts. The rearrangement links TRBV7-2 to TRBJ2-5; the D is unclear. This CDR3 spans 15 amino acids. From germline, CDR1 is SGHTA and CDR2 FQGNSA. V was cut by 1 base and J by 5 bases, with 14 bases left in between. The CDR3 bases are TGTGCCAGCAGCTTAGATCCCTACTCCTCGGAGACCCAGTACTTC. Residues: CASSLDPYSSETQYF.